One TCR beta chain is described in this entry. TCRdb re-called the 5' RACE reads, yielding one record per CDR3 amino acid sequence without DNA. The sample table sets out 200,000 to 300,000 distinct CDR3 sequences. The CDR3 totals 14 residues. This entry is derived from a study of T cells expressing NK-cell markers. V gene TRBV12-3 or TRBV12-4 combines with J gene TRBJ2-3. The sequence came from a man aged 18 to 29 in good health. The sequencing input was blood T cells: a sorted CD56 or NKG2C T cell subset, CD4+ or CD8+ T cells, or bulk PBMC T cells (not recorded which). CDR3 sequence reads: CASSLRASTDTQYF.